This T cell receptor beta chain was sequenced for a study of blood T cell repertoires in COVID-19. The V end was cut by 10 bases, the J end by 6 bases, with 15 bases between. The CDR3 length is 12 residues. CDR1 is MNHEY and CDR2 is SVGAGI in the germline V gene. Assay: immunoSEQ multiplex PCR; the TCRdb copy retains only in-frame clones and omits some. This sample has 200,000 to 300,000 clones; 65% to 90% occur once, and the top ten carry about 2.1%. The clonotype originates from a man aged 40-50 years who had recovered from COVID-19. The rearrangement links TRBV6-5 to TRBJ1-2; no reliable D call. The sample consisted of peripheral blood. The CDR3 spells CATRILRDGYTF. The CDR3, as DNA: TGTGCCACCAGGATCCTTCGGGATGGCTACACCTTC.